The rows below give T cell receptor beta chains drawn from one sample of a study of blood T cell repertoires in COVID-19. Using immunoSEQ multiplex PCR, the repertoire was profiled, and TCRdb retains in-frame clones only, with some absent. The table shows roughly 570,000 clones, with roughly 89% occurring only once. Source material: peripheral blood. Receptors were obtained from a woman aged 50 to 60 with COVID-19, enrolled during active disease. The CDR3 runs from the conserved cysteine through the conserved F or W. The D gene is left open where the match is weak. The size field is filled for only some rows; it gives once, few, many or a size class.

clone size	V gene	D gene	J gene	CDR3 DNA	CDR3 protein
once	TRBV7-2	TRBD1	TRBJ1-5	TGTGCCAGCAGCTTAGTGGCAGGGGGTAGCAATCAGCCCCAGCATTTT	CASSLVAGGSNQPQHF
-	TRBV2	TRBD1	TRBJ1-2	TGTGCCAGCACAAATACAGGGGGGGTCTATGGCTACACCTTC	CASTNTGGVYGYTF
once	TRBV30	TRBD1	TRBJ1-2	TGTGCCTCGTGGGGGGACAGCATTAACTATGGCTACACCTTC	CASWGDSINYGYTF
-	TRBV6-1	TRBD1	TRBJ2-6	TGTGCCAGCAGTGGACAGGGGGCGTCTGGGGCCAACGTCCTGACTTTC	CASSGQGASGANVLTF
-	TRBV7-6	-	TRBJ1-4	TGTGCCAGCAGCCTAGGGGCAGGTGAAAAACTGTTTTTT	CASSLGAGEKLFF
-	TRBV7-2	TRBD1	TRBJ1-1	TGTGCCAGCAGCTATGACAGGGGAGCTGAAGCTTTCTTT	CASSYDRGAEAFF
-	TRBV7-9	-	TRBJ2-7	TGTGCCAGCAGCCAAGCCCCCCTCGAGCAGTACTTC	CASSQAPLEQYF
-	TRBV12-3/TRBV12-4	-	TRBJ2-1	TGTGCCAGCGGACAGGAGCAGTTCTTC	CASGQEQFF
-	TRBV27	TRBD1	TRBJ1-2	TGTGCCAGCAGTTACTCCGGGACAGCCCGAAACTATGGCTACACCTTC	CASSYSGTARNYGYTF
-	TRBV7-2	TRBD2	TRBJ2-3	TGTGCCAGCAGCCTTCCCGGACTAGCGGGGGAATACACAGATACGCAGTATTTT	CASSLPGLAGEYTDTQYF
-	TRBV27	-	TRBJ1-5	TGTGCCAGCAGTCCCGGACAGCAGCCCAATCAGCCCCAGCATTTT	CASSPGQQPNQPQHF
-	TRBV21-1	-	TRBJ2-3	TGTGCCAGCAGCAAAGGGGAGGGATCTAGCACAGATACGCAGTATTTT	CASSKGEGSSTDTQYF
-	TRBV19	-	TRBJ2-6	TGTGCCAGTAGTATAGATCCAAGGGGCGGAGTCCTGACTTTC	CASSIDPRGGVLTF
-	TRBV9	-	TRBJ1-5	TGTGCCAGCAGCGAACAGGGATGGAGCAATCAGCCCCAGCATTTT	CASSEQGWSNQPQHF
-	TRBV7-2	TRBD1	TRBJ2-7	TGTGCCAGCAGCCACGCAGGGGGCGTCCTCTACGAGCAGTACTTC	CASSHAGGVLYEQYF
-	TRBV9	TRBD1	TRBJ2-7	TGTGCCAGCAGCCCCAGGGGGATCTCCTACGAGCAGTACTTC	CASSPRGISYEQYF
-	TRBV11-2	-	TRBJ1-1	TGTGCCAGCAGGCTCAACGGAGAAATGAACACTGAAGCTTTCTTT	CASRLNGEMNTEAFF
-	TRBV18	-	TRBJ1-2	TGTGCCAGCTCACCAATCAGGGCTCGGGATGGCTACACCTTC	CASSPIRARDGYTF
-	TRBV28	TRBD1	TRBJ1-1	TGTGCCAGCTCCTCCCCCGCGCCGGGACAGGGCTATAGGGGGTTCTTT	CASSSPAPGQGYRGFF
-	TRBV7-3	-	TRBJ1-1	TGTGCCAGCAGCTTAAAACAGGGTGAAGCTTTCTTT	CASSLKQGEAFF
-	TRBV9	TRBD1	TRBJ1-1	TGTGCCAGCAGCCCAACAGGGGATCGAGAGACTGAAGCTTTCTTT	CASSPTGDRETEAFF
-	TRBV6-5	-	TRBJ1-1	TGTGCCAGCAGCATCGACAGGACGAACACTGAAGCTTTCTTT	CASSIDRTNTEAFF
-	TRBV2	-	TRBJ2-5	TGTGCCAGCAGTGGACAGGGCGGGGGGGAGACCCAGTACTTC	CASSGQGGGETQYF
-	TRBV3-1/TRBV3-2	TRBD2	TRBJ2-3	TGTGCCAGCAGCCAAGAAGCGGGGGCCACAGATACGCAGTATTTT	CASSQEAGATDTQYF
once	TRBV7-2	TRBD2	TRBJ2-1	TGTGCCAGCAGCTTACAAGCGGGGATGGGGAATGAGCAGTTCTTC	CASSLQAGMGNEQFF
few	TRBV6-5	-	TRBJ1-1	TGTGCCAGCAGTAGACAGGCCCTGAACACTGAAGCTTTCTTT	CASSRQALNTEAFF
-	TRBV18	-	TRBJ1-2	TGTGCCAGCTCACCCAGCCTCCCAGGGAACGCGGATGGCTACACCTTC	CASSPSLPGNADGYTF
-	TRBV27	-	TRBJ1-3	TGTGCCAGGGGCAGACCCTCTGGAAACACCATATATTTT	CARGRPSGNTIYF
-	TRBV6-7	-	TRBJ2-2	TGTGCCAGGGCCAGGGGCGCGAACACCGGGGAGCTGTTTTTT	CARARGANTGELFF
-	TRBV28	-	TRBJ2-5	-	CASSTSTSSRETQYF
-	TRBV18	-	TRBJ2-7	TGTGCCAGCTCACCACGGGGCAGTTACGAGCAGTACTTC	CASSPRGSYEQYF
-	TRBV7-3	TRBD2	TRBJ2-1	TGTGCCAGCAGCCCTCGGGGACTAGCGGGGGGGCCGAGCAATGAGCAGTTCTTC	CASSPRGLAGGPSNEQFF
few	TRBV4-2	-	TRBJ1-1	TGTGCCAGCAGAGGAGTTATGGGCACTGAAGCTTTCTTT	CASRGVMGTEAFF
-	TRBV11-2	-	TRBJ2-7	TGTGCCAGCAGCTTAGGTCTGTGGAGCTCCTACGAGCAGTACTTC	CASSLGLWSSYEQYF
-	TRBV6-5	-	TRBJ2-2	TGTGCCAGCAGTTACCCAGGGGTCACCGGGGAGCTGTTTTTT	CASSYPGVTGELFF
-	TRBV27	TRBD1	TRBJ1-6	TGTGCCAGCAGTTCCAGACAGGGGGATTCACCCCTCCACTTT	CASSSRQGDSPLHF
-	TRBV19	TRBD1	TRBJ2-1	TGTGCCAGTAGTGTCCCCTCCGGGACAGGGAGGGATGAGCAGTTCTTC	CASSVPSGTGRDEQFF
-	TRBV11-2	-	TRBJ1-1	TGTGCCAGCAGGAATACAGGGGAAGCTTTCTTT	CASRNTGEAFF
-	TRBV4-2	TRBD1	TRBJ1-5	TGTGCCAGCAGCCAAGATAGACAGGGGGATCAGCCCCAGCATTTT	CASSQDRQGDQPQHF
-	TRBV19	TRBD1	TRBJ1-1	TGTGCCAGTAGTGTCGGGACAGGGGGCGCGAACACTGAAGCTTTCTTT	CASSVGTGGANTEAFF
-	TRBV3-1/TRBV3-2	TRBD1	TRBJ2-7	TGTGCCAGCAGCCGGGACAGGGGGGTCACAACACGTACCGAGCAGTACTTC	CASSRDRGVTTRTEQYF
few	TRBV6-1	-	TRBJ2-3	TGTGCCAGCAGTGAAAGCCGGGGCACAGATACGCAGTATTTT	CASSESRGTDTQYF
-	TRBV5-1	TRBD2	TRBJ2-1	TGCGCCAGCAGCTTGCTAGCGGCCTGGAGCTCCTACAATGAGCAGTTCTTC	CASSLLAAWSSYNEQFF
-	TRBV5-1	-	TRBJ2-5	TGCGCCAGCAGCTCAGAGCGGCCTTCAGAGACCCAGTACTTC	CASSSERPSETQYF
-	TRBV7-2	TRBD1	TRBJ1-6	TGTGCCAGCAGCCTTTGGGGACAGAAGAATTCACCCCTCCACTTT	CASSLWGQKNSPLHF
-	TRBV5-6	TRBD1	TRBJ1-5	TGTGCCAGCAGTTTTGGACAGGGAAGGCAGCCCCAGCATTTT	CASSFGQGRQPQHF
-	TRBV25-1	-	TRBJ2-2	TGTGCCAGCAGTGGGGGCAAGAACACCGGGGAGCTGTTTTTT	CASSGGKNTGELFF
-	TRBV18	TRBD1	TRBJ1-1	TGTGCCAGCTCACCTTACCATGGGACAGGGCGGGACACTGAAGCTTTCTTT	CASSPYHGTGRDTEAFF
-	TRBV20-1	-	TRBJ2-2	TGCAGTGCTAGTAGGATCGGGAGGAACACCGGGGAGCTGTTTTTT	CSASRIGRNTGELFF
-	TRBV20-1	-	TRBJ2-5	TGCAGTGCTAGTAATGGCTTGACAGGCCAAGAGACCCAGTACTTC	CSASNGLTGQETQYF